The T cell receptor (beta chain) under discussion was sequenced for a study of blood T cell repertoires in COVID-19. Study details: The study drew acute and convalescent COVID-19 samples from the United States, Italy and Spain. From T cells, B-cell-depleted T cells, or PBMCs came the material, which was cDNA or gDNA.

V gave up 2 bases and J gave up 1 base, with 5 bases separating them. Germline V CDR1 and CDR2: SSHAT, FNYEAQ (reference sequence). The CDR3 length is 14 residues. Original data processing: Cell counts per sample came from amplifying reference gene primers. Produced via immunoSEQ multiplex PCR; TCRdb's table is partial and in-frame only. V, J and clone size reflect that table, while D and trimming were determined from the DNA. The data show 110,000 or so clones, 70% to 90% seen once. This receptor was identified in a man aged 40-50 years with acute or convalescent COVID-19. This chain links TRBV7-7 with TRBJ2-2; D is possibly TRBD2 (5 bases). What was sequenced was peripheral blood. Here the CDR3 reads CASSLSGNTGELFF. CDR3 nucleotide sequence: TGTGCCAGCAGCTTAAGCGGGAACACCGGGGAGCTGTTTTTT.